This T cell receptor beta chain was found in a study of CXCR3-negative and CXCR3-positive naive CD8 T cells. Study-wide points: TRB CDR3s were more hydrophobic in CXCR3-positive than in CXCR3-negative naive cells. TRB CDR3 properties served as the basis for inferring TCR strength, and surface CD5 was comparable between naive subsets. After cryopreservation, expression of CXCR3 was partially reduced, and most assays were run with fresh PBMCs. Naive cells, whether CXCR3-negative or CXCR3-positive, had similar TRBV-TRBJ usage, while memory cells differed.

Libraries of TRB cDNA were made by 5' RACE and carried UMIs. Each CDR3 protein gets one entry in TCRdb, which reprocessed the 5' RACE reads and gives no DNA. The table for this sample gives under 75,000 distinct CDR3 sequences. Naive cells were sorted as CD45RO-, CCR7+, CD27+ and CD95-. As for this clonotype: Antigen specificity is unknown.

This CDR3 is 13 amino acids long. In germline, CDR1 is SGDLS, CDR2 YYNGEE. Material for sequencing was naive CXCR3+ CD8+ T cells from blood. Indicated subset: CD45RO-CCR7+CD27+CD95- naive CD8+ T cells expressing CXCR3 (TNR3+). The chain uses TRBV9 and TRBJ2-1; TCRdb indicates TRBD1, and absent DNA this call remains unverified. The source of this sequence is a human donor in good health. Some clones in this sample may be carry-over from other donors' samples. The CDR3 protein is CASSPQSPGEQFF.